One and the same sample provided the 6 T cell receptor beta chains below, sequenced in a study of shared clonotypes between healthy human individuals (TCRdb year 2020). Library construction relied on the immunoSEQ multiplex PCR assay. TCRdb re-hosts the immuneACCESS table, in-frame sequences only. Its copies lack some clones; in the studies checked, an unresolved V gene accounts for under half of them, and the cause for the rest is not known. Across this sample there are about 500,000 clones, with 60% to 80% seen only once. Around 13% of the sample is in the top ten clones. The sequencing sample was made of PBMCs. The receptor source for this set is a woman in her forties in good health. Some clones in this sample may be carry-over from other donors' samples.

A few counts support this clone. This chain connects TRBV19 to TRBJ2-7; D is perhaps TRBD1 (6 bases). CDR3 length: 12 amino acids. Germline V gene data show CDR1 as LNHDA and CDR2 as SQIVND (reference sequence). V lost 4 bases and J 7 bases, leaving 11 bases between the germline ends. In nucleotides, the CDR3 is TGTGCCAGTAGTAGGGGGCCGTCGGAGCAGTACTTC. This codes for CASSRGPSEQYF.

The chain is built from TRBV6-5 and TRBJ1-1; D might be TRBD1 (6 bases). V shed 6 bases and J shed 10 bases, with 15 bases lying between them. This CDR3 has 12 residues. Germline CDR1 and CDR2: MNHEY and SVGAGI. The CDR3 nucleotides read TGTGCCAGCAGCCCCGGGGGGCACGGAGCTTTCTTT. Its translation: CASSPGGHGAFF.

This clone was recorded many times. In the same sample, other DNA sequences code for this CDR3. The rearrangement links TRBV5-1 to TRBJ1-6; D remains unclear. The germline gives CDR1 SGHRS, CDR2 YFSETQ. CDR3 length: 13 amino acids. The V end was cut by 5 bases, the J end by 4 bases, with 7 bases between. CDR3 DNA sequence: TGCGCCAGCAGTCCGGATTATAATTCACCCCTCCACTTT. It codes for CASSPDYNSPLHF.

This sequence joins TRBV7-2 and TRBJ2-1; weak D call: TRBD2 (5 bases). Germline V CDR1 and CDR2: SGHTA, FQGNSA. With 2 bases removed from V and 9 bases from J, the gap between germline ends came to 8 bases. This CDR3 has 12 residues. The CDR3 here is CASSLRETEQFF. The CDR3 DNA follows: TGTGCCAGCAGCTTACGGGAAACTGAGCAGTTCTTC.

The sample holds a few counts of this clone. A much larger clone differs by one base, so this may be a read error. The chain uses TRBV9 and TRBJ2-1; 10 positions agree with TRBD2. In germline, CDR1 is SGDLS, CDR2 YYNGEE. This CDR3 contains 16 residues. CDR3 sequence: CAGSPSGRAIHNEQFF. In DNA, the CDR3 is TGTGCCGGCAGCCCCAGCGGGAGGGCGATCCACAATGAGCAGTTCTTC.

The rearrangement joins TRBV9 to TRBJ2-7; 8 bases are a match to TRBD2. The CDR3 sequence is 15 residues long. Germline V gives CDR1 SGDLS, CDR2 YYNGEE. Germline trimming cut 0 bases from V and 4 bases from J; bases unmatched to any gene: 6. In nucleotides, the CDR3 is TGTGCCAGCAGCGTAGATTACGGGAGGGCGTACGAGCAGTACTTC. Amino acids: CASSVDYGRAYEQYF.